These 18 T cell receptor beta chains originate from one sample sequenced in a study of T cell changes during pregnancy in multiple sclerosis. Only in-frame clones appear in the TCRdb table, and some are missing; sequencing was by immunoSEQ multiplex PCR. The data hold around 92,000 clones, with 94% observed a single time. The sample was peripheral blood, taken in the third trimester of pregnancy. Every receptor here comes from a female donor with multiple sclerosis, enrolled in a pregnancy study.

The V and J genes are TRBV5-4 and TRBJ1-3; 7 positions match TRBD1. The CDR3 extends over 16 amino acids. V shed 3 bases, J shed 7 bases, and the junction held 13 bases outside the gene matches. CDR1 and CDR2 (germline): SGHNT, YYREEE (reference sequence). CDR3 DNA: TGTGCCAGCAGCTCCCGATCGACAGGGTCCTACAACACCATATATTTT. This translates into CASSSRSTGSYNTIYF. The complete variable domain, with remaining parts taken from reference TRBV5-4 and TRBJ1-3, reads ETGVTQSPTHLIKTRGQQVTLRCSSQSGHNTVSWYQQALGQGPQFIFQYYREEENGRGNFPPRFSGLQFPNYSSELNVNALELDDSALYLCASSSRSTGSYNTIYFGEGSWLTVV.

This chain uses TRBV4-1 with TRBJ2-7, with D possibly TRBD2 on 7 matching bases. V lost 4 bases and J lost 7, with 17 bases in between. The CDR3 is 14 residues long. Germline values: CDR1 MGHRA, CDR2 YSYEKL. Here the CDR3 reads CASSREAGAREQYF. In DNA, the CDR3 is TGCGCCAGCAGCCGCGAGGCGGGGGCGCGGGAGCAGTACTTC.

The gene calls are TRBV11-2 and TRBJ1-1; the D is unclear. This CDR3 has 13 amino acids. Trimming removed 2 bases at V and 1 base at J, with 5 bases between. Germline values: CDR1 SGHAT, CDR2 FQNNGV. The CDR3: CASSLYRNTEAFF. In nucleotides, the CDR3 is TGTGCCAGCAGCTTATACAGGAACACTGAAGCTTTCTTT.

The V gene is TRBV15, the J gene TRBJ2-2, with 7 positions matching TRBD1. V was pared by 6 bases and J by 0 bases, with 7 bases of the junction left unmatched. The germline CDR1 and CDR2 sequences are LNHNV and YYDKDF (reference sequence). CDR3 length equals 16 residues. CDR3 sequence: CATSSRDSPNTGELFF. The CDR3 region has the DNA TGTGCCACCAGTTCCCGGGACAGCCCGAACACCGGGGAGCTGTTTTTT. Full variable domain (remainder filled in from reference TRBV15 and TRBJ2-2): DAMVIQNPRYQVTQFGKPVTLSCSQTLNHNVMYWYQQKSSQAPKLLFHYYDKDFNNEADTPDNFQSRRPNTSFCFLDIRSPGLGDTAMYLCATSSRDSPNTGELFFGEGSRLTVL.

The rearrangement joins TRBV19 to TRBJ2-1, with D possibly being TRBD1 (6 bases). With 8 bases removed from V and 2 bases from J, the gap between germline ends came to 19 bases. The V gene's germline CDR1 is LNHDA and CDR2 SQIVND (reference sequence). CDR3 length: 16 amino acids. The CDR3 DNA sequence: TGTGCCAGTGGGAATAGACAGGAAGCGCCCTACAATGAGCAGTTCTTC. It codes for CASGNRQEAPYNEQFF.

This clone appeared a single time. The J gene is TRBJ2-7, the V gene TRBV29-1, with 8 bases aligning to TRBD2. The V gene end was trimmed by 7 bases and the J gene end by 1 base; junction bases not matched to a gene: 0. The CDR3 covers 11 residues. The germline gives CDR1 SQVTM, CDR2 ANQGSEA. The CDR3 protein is CSAGGSYEQYF. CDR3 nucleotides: TGCAGCGCGGGGGGGTCCTACGAGCAGTACTTC.

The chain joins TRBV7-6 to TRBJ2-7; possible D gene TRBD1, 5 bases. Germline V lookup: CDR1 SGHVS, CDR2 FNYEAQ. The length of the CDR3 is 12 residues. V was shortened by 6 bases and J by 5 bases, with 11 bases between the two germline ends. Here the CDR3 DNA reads TGTGCCAGCAGGGGCCAGGGTGACGAGCAGTACTTC. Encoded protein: CASRGQGDEQYF. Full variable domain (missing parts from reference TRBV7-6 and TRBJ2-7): GAGVSQSPRYKVTKRGQDVALRCDPISGHVSLYWYRQALGQGPEFLTYFNYEAQQDKSGLPNDRFSAERPEGSISTLTIQRTEQRDSAMYRCASRGQGDEQYFGPGTRLTVT.

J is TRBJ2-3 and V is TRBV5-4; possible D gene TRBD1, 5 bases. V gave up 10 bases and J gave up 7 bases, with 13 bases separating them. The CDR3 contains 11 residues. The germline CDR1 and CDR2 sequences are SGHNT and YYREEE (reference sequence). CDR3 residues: CASKGRNTQYF. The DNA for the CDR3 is TGTGCCTCCAAGGGGCGGAATACGCAGTATTTT.

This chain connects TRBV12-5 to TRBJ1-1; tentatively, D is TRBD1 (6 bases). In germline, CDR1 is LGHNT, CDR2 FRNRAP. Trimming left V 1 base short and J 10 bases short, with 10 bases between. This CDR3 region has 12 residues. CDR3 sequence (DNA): TGTGCTAGTGGTTTGGAAATAGGGGGAGCTTTCTTT. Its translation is CASGLEIGGAFF.

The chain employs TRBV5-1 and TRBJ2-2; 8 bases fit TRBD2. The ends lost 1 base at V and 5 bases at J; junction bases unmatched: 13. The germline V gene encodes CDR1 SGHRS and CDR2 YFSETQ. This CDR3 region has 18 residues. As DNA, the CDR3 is TGCGCCAGCAGCTTGAGGAGGTTAGCGGGATCGGGAACCGGGGAGCTGTTTTTT. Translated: CASSLRRLAGSGTGELFF.

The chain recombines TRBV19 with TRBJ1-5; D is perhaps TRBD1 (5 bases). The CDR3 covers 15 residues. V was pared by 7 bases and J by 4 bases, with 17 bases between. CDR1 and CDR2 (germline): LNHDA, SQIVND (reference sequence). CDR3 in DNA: TGTGCCAGTAATAGGGTTCTGGGGGGAAATCAGCCCCAGCATTTT. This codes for CASNRVLGGNQPQHF.

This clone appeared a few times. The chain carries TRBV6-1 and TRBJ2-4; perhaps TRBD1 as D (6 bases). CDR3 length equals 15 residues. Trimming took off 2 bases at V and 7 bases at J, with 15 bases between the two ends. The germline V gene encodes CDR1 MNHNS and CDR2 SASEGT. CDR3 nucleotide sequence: TGTGCCAGCAGTGAAAGGGGAGCAGGGGTGAACATTCAGTACTTC. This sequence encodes CASSERGAGVNIQYF.

The CDR3 coding sequence is TGTGCCAGCAGCTCCCCGGACAGGCCCCGGGGTGGGCAGTACTTC. The encoded protein is CASSSPDRPRGGQYF. The chain uses TRBV5-8 and TRBJ2-7; 7 bases line up with TRBD1. Germline V lookup: CDR1 SGHTS, CDR2 YDEGEE. This CDR3 has 15 amino acids. The trim removed 3 bases at V and 9 bases at J, leaving 15 bases unmatched.

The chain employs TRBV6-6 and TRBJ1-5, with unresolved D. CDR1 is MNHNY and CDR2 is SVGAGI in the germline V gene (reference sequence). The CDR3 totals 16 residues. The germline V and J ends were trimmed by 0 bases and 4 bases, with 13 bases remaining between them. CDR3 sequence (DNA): TGTGCCAGCAGTTACTCGAGGGAAGGTCCAAATCAGCCCCAGCATTTT. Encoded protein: CASSYSREGPNQPQHF.

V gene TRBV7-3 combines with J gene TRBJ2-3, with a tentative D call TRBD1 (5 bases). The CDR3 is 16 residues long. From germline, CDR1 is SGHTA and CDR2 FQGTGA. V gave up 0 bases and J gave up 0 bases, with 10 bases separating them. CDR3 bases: TGTGCCAGCAGCTTAACCCAGGGTTCTAGCACAGATACGCAGTATTTT. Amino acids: CASSLTQGSSTDTQYF.

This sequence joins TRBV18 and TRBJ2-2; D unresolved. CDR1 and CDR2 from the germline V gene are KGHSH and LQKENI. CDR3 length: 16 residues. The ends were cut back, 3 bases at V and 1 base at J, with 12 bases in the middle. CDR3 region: CASSPFNSRNTGELFF. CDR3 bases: TGTGCCAGCTCACCGTTTAACAGTAGGAACACCGGGGAGCTGTTTTTT. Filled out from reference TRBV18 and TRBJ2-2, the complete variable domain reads NAGVMQNPRHLVRRRGQEARLRCSPMKGHSHVYWYRQLPEEGLKFMVYLQKENIIDESGMPKERFSAEFPKEGPSILRIQQVVRGDSAAYFCASSPFNSRNTGELFFGEGSRLTVL.

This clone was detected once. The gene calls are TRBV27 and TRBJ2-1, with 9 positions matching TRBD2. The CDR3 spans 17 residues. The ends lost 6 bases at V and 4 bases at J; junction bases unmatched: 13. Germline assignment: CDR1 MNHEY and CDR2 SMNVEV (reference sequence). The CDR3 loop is CASRKDLVAGVYNEQFF. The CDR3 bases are TGTGCCAGCAGGAAGGACTTGGTAGCGGGGGTATACAATGAGCAGTTCTTC.

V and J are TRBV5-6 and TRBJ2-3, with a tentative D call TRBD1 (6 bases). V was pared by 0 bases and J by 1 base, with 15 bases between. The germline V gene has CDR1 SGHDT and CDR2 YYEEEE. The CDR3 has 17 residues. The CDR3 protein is CASSLVGTGSGTDTQYF. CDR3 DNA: TGTGCCAGCAGCTTGGTCGGTACAGGGAGTGGCACAGATACGCAGTATTTT. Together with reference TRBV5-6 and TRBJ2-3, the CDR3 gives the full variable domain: DAGVTQSPTHLIKTRGQQVTLRCSPKSGHDTVSWYQQALGQGPQFIFQYYEEEERQRGNFPDRFSGHQFPNYSSELNVNALLLGDSALYLCASSLVGTGSGTDTQYFGPGTRLTVL.